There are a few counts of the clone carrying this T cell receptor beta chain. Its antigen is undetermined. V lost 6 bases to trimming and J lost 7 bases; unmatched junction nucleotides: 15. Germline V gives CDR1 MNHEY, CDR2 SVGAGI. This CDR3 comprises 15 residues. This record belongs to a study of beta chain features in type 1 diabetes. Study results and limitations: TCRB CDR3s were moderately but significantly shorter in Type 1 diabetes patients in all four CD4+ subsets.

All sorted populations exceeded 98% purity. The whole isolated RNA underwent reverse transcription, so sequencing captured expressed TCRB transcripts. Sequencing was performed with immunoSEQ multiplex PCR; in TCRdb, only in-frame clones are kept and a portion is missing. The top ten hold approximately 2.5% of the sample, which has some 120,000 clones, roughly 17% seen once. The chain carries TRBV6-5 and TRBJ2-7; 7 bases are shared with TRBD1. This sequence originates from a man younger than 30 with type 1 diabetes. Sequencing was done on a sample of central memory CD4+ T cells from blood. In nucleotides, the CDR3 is TGTGCCAGCAGAAACGAAAGGGACAGTCCCTTAGAGCAGTACTTC. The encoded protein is CASRNERDSPLEQYF.